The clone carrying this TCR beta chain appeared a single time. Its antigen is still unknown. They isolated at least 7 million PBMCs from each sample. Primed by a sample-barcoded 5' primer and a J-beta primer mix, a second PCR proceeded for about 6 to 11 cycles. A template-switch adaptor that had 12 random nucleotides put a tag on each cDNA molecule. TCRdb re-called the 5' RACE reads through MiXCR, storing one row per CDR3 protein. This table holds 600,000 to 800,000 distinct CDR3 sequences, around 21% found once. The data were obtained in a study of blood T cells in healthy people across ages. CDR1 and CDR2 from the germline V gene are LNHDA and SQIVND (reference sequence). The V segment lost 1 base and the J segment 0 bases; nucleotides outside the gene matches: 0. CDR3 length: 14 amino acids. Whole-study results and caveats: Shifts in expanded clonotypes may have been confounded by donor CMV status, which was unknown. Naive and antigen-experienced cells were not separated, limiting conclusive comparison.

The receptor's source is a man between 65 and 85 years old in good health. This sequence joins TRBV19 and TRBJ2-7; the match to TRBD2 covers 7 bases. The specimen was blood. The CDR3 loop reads CASSIGTSSYEQYF. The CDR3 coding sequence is TGTGCCAGTAGTATAGGGACTAGCTCCTACGAGCAGTACTTC.